The rows below give T cell receptor beta chains drawn from one sample of a study of CD8 T cells in Susac syndrome. TCRdb re-called the immunoSEQ multiplex PCR reads with MiXCR, one entry per CDR3 protein. Of just over 150,000 distinct CDR3 sequences in the sample, about 94% were seen once. Material: CD8+ T cells from PBMCs. The receptors were sampled from a human donor with multiple sclerosis. Both conserved end residues are part of each CDR3. A D gene is named only where the DNA matches it firmly. The size entry is marked missing in some rows and otherwise reads once, few, many or a size class.

j_call	cdr3_length	clone_size	d_call	v_call	cdr3_nt	cdr3_aa
TRBJ2-7	13	NA	NA	TRBV27	TGTGCCAGCAGTTTACGAGGTACGACCGAGCAGTACTTC	CASSLRGTTEQYF
TRBJ1-2	13	NA	NA	TRBV15	TGTGCCACCAGCAGAGCTGGGAGGGATGGCTACACCTTC	CATSRAGRDGYTF
TRBJ2-7	16	NA	TRBD1	TRBV2	TGTGCCAGCAGTTATCACACGACAGGGAATACCTACGAGCAGTACTTC	CASSYHTTGNTYEQYF
TRBJ2-3	14	NA	NA	TRBV9	TGTGCCAGCAGCCCACCAGGGAACACAGATACGCAGTATTTT	CASSPPGNTDTQYF
TRBJ2-1	13	NA	NA	TRBV14	TGTGCCAGCAGCCAGGTCCGAAGGGCTGAGCAGTTCTTC	CASSQVRRAEQFF
TRBJ2-3	17	NA	NA	TRBV12-3/TRBV12-4	TGTGCCAGCAGTTTATTAGGGGGACTCGGCGCGGCGGATACGCAGTATTTT	CASSLLGGLGAADTQYF
TRBJ2-7	16	NA	TRBD1	TRBV4-1	TGCGCCAGCAGCCCGTCGGACAGGGGGGCCTCCTACGAGCAGTACTTC	CASSPSDRGASYEQYF
TRBJ2-7	14	NA	TRBD1	TRBV9	TGTGCCAGCAGCAACGGGGGACAGGGCTACGAGCAGTACTTC	CASSNGGQGYEQYF
TRBJ2-5	12	NA	NA	TRBV7-9	TGTGCCAGCAGCGCGATGGAAGAGACCCAGTACTTC	CASSAMEETQYF
TRBJ2-3	12	NA	NA	TRBV13	TGTGCCAGCAGACTAGGGTTAGATACGCAGTATTTT	CASRLGLDTQYF
TRBJ2-1	13	NA	NA	TRBV7-3	TGTGCCAGCAGCTTAAACTACGCGAATGAGCAGTTCTTC	CASSLNYANEQFF
TRBJ2-5	15	NA	NA	TRBV4-1	TGCGCCAGCAGCCAAGTATCAACGGGCCCGGAGACCCAGTACTTC	CASSQVSTGPETQYF
TRBJ2-2	15	NA	NA	TRBV20-1	TGCAGTGCTAGAATCCTTGGGCAGCTCGCCGGGGAGCTGTTTTTT	CSARILGQLAGELFF
TRBJ2-2	14	NA	NA	TRBV13	TGTGCCAGCAGCCTATGGCAGGTCACCGGGGAGCTGTTTTTT	CASSLWQVTGELFF
TRBJ2-5	16	NA	TRBD1	TRBV7-9	TGTGCCAGCAGCTCTCCCGACAGGGGAGATGGGGAGACCCAGTACTTC	CASSSPDRGDGETQYF
TRBJ2-1	15	NA	NA	TRBV5-4	TGTGCCAGCAGCTTCGGGTCTCCAACCTACAATGAGCAGTTCTTC	CASSFGSPTYNEQFF
TRBJ2-3	15	NA	TRBD2	TRBV9	TGTGCCAGCAGCGTAGGGGGACTAGCTGTGGATACGCAGTATTTT	CASSVGGLAVDTQYF
TRBJ2-7	14	NA	NA	TRBV20-1	TGCAGTGCTAGAGGGCGCCGGGGGGCCCGGGAGCAGTACTTC	CSARGRRGAREQYF
TRBJ1-1	12	NA	NA	TRBV27	TGTGCCAGCAGCCGCAGACCTCCTGAAGCTTTCTTT	CASSRRPPEAFF
TRBJ2-1	17	NA	TRBD2	TRBV20-1	TGCAGTGCTAGAGATTTATACCCTAGCGGGGGGGCAAATGAGCAGTTCTTC	CSARDLYPSGGANEQFF
TRBJ1-2	16	NA	TRBD1	TRBV7-9	TGTGCCAGCAGCTTAGGGACAGGAATTAATGGCTATGGCTACACCTTC	CASSLGTGINGYGYTF
TRBJ1-1	12	NA	NA	TRBV20-1	TGCAGTGCTAGTAGCCGTTACACTGAAGCTTTCTTT	CSASSRYTEAFF
TRBJ1-1	14	NA	NA	TRBV7-9	TGTGCCAGCTTGGGGGGGGACACGAACACTGAAGCTTTCTTT	CASLGGDTNTEAFF
TRBJ2-7	16	once	NA	TRBV29-1	TGCAGCGTTGGGTCTTGGGGCAAGGGTCGAACCTACGAGCAGTACTTC	CSVGSWGKGRTYEQYF
TRBJ1-4	19	NA	NA	TRBV20-1	TGCAGTGCTAGGGGGACATCTGTCCGGGTCCGTCCCCAAAATGAAAAACTGTTTTTT	CSARGTSVRVRPQNEKLFF
TRBJ1-4	16	NA	TRBD1	TRBV30	TGTGCCTGGAGCCCCCTAGAGGGGGACAGTAATGAAAAACTGTTTTTT	CAWSPLEGDSNEKLFF
TRBJ2-5	14	NA	NA	TRBV12-3/TRBV12-4	TGTGCCAGCAGTTTAGTGGGGGCGTGGGAGACCCAGTACTTC	CASSLVGAWETQYF
TRBJ2-3	13	NA	NA	TRBV9	TGTGCCAGCAGCGAACTAGGGGCAGATACGCAGTATTTT	CASSELGADTQYF
TRBJ1-1	13	NA	TRBD1	TRBV6-2/TRBV6-3	TGTGCCAGCTCGGACAGGGGTTACACTGAAGCTTTCTTT	CASSDRGYTEAFF
TRBJ1-3	13	NA	NA	TRBV30	TGTGCCTGGAGGGAGAATTCTGGAAACACCATATATTTT	CAWRENSGNTIYF
TRBJ2-7	17	NA	TRBD1	TRBV5-1	TGCGCCAGCAGCTGGATCCCCCGGGACAGGGGTACTGGTGAGCAGTACTTC	CASSWIPRDRGTGEQYF
TRBJ2-1	14	once	TRBD1	TRBV28	TGTGCCACCGAAACAGGGGTTACCTACAATGAGCAGTTCTTC	CATETGVTYNEQFF
TRBJ2-6	15	NA	NA	TRBV4-2	TGTGCCAGCAGCCAAAATGATGTTGGGGCCAACGTCCTGACTTTC	CASSQNDVGANVLTF
TRBJ2-7	14	NA	TRBD1	TRBV6-2/TRBV6-3	TGTGCCAGCAGTTACTTGGGACAGAAGTACGAGCAGTACTTC	CASSYLGQKYEQYF
TRBJ2-2	16	NA	NA	TRBV7-3	TGTGCCAGCAGCCCCTTCGGAGGGGGGAACACCGGGGAGCTGTTTTTT	CASSPFGGGNTGELFF
TRBJ2-1	15	NA	NA	TRBV23-1	TGCGCCAGCAGTCGGGGGCATCCACCCTACAATGAGCAGTTCTTC	CASSRGHPPYNEQFF
TRBJ2-7	17	NA	TRBD1	TRBV29-1	TGCAGCGTTGAAATAATAAACCGGGACAGGGTAGACTACGAGCAGTACTTC	CSVEIINRDRVDYEQYF
TRBJ1-5	14	NA	TRBD1	TRBV27	TGTGCCAGCAGTACATCGACAGGGACTCAGCCCCAGCATTTT	CASSTSTGTQPQHF
TRBJ2-7	12	few	NA	TRBV27	TGTGCCAGCAGTTTATTGGGAGACGAGCAGTACTTC	CASSLLGDEQYF
TRBJ2-7	14	NA	TRBD1	TRBV9	TGTGCCAGCAGCGCCGGGACAGGGAGCTCTGAGCAGTACTTC	CASSAGTGSSEQYF